This T cell receptor (beta chain) was sequenced during a study of cytomegalovirus exposure and HLA in healthy donors. General study results and limits: Some segments of the V type, notably TRBV6-2 and TRBV6-3, were excluded as indistinguishable. Serostatus for CMV was the only available immune exposure information. Within the data, a cluster of highly shared sequence variants was likely a sequencing artifact.

A word on this clone: Its antigen remains unknown.

It was with 60 Vbeta and 13 Jbeta primers that the PCR ran. Data came from immunoSEQ multiplex PCR; TCRdb stores just in-frame clones and leaves some out. The table has 90,000 to 110,000 clones, 9.5% to 15% seen once. The germline V gene encodes CDR1 SGHAT and CDR2 FQNNGV. With V trimmed by 6 bases and J by 5 bases, 8 bases remained unmatched. The CDR3 is 14 amino acids. The sequence was obtained from a man between 35 and 55 years old in good health and CMV-seropositive. Sequencing was done on a sample of PBMCs. V usage is TRBV11-2 and J usage is TRBJ2-7, with TRBD1 matching 9 bases. Written as DNA, the CDR3 is TGTGCCAGCAGTTTCACAGGGGGCGGCAACGAGCAGTACTTC. It yields the protein CASSFTGGGNEQYF.